This TCR beta chain was captured in a study of technical replicates of blood from a few donors. The J segment lost 7 bases and the V segment lost 7 bases, leaving 10 bases of the junction unmatched. The CDR3 runs to 15 residues. Germline CDR1 and CDR2: SGHAT and FQNNGV. The assay was immunoSEQ multiplex PCR, and TCRdb's table has in-frame clones only and misses some. The sample consists of 65,000 to 95,000 clones, approximately 96% of them appearing once. The receptor was derived from a human donor in good health. Sequencing was done on a sample of T cells isolated from PBMCs. The rearrangement links TRBV11-2 to TRBJ2-1; 10 nucleotides match TRBD1. The CDR3 DNA sequence: TGTGCCAGCACCCGACAGGGGGCGCCGTGGAATGAGCAGTTCTTC. Amino acid sequence: CASTRQGAPWNEQFF.